Listed below are T cell receptor beta chains from one sample, sequenced in a study of T-cell memory formation after mild COVID-19. Via MiXCR, TCRdb re-called the 5' RACE reads, giving one row per CDR3 protein. The table records about 150,000 distinct CDR3 sequences, under 30% of them present only once. Sequencing was performed on PBMCs or a T cell subset sorted from them (not recorded which). These receptors were obtained from an adult woman who had mild COVID-19 (a few samples of this study predate the infection). Cell type and time point are not known. Each CDR3 is given with its conserved first and last residue. The D gene is left open where the match is weak. Expanded clones get a size class; other rows say once, few or many, or leave the size out.

V: TRBV7-6; size: few; J: TRBJ1-4; D: NA; DNA: TGTGCCAGCAGTCTCGGACCGAGCCAAAAACTGTTTTTT; CDR3: CASSLGPSQKLFF
V: TRBV12-3/TRBV12-4; size: NA; J: TRBJ2-1; D: TRBD1; DNA: TGTGCCAGCAGCCAGACAGGGGTAACCTACAATGAGCAGTTCTTC; CDR3: CASSQTGVTYNEQFF
V: TRBV30; size: NA; J: TRBJ2-2; D: NA; DNA: TGTGCCTGGAGTGGAGTTCGGGCCGGGGAGCTGTTTTTT; CDR3: CAWSGVRAGELFF
V: TRBV7-9; size: NA; J: TRBJ2-1; D: TRBD2; DNA: TGTGCCAGCAGGGATGGACTAGCGGGCCATGAGCAGTTCTTC; CDR3: CASRDGLAGHEQFF
V: TRBV4-1; size: NA; J: TRBJ1-2; D: TRBD1; DNA: TGCGCCCGCAGCCAGCTACAGGGGGCAGGTGGCTACACCTTC; CDR3: CARSQLQGAGGYTF
V: TRBV5-4; size: NA; J: TRBJ2-2; D: TRBD2; DNA: TGTGCCAGCAGCCCCGGACTAGAGGGCACCGGGGAGCTGTTTTTT; CDR3: CASSPGLEGTGELFF
V: TRBV5-5; size: few; J: TRBJ2-1; D: TRBD2; DNA: TGTGCCAGCAGCCCCGGGACTAGCGGGGGGGATGAGCAGTTCTTC; CDR3: CASSPGTSGGDEQFF
V: TRBV5-1; size: few; J: TRBJ2-7; D: NA; DNA: TGCGCCAGCAGGGGGGTGTCGGCCTACGAGCAGTACTTC; CDR3: CASRGVSAYEQYF
V: TRBV6-1; size: few; J: TRBJ2-1; D: TRBD2; DNA: TGTGCCAGTACCCGGGACTATAACAATGAGCAGTTCTTC; CDR3: CASTRDYNNEQFF
V: TRBV28; size: few; J: TRBJ2-1; D: NA; DNA: TGTGCCAGCAGTAAGTCGGTGGATGAGCAGTTCTTC; CDR3: CASSKSVDEQFF
V: TRBV2; size: NA; J: TRBJ2-7; D: NA; DNA: TGTGCCAGCAGTGACCCACCCCCGGGCACGTACGAGCAGTACTTC; CDR3: CASSDPPPGTYEQYF
V: TRBV20-1; size: NA; J: TRBJ1-2; D: NA; DNA: TGCAGTGCTAGCAAGCTGGGGGCGGCGAATGGCTACACCTTC; CDR3: CSASKLGAANGYTF
V: TRBV3-1; size: NA; J: TRBJ1-2; D: NA; DNA: TGTGCCAGCAGCCCCTTGAACCCTGGTGTGGACTATGGCTACACCTTC; CDR3: CASSPLNPGVDYGYTF
V: TRBV15; size: NA; J: TRBJ2-1; D: NA; DNA: TGTGCCACCAGCAGTACAGCCGACAATGAGCAGTTCTTC; CDR3: CATSSTADNEQFF
V: TRBV29-1; size: NA; J: TRBJ1-1; D: NA; DNA: TGCAGCGTTGTCAGCGGGAGCACTGAAGCTTTCTTT; CDR3: CSVVSGSTEAFF
V: TRBV19; size: few; J: TRBJ1-1; D: NA; DNA: TGTGCCAGTACCCCTGGATTCATGAACACTGAAGCTTTCTTT; CDR3: CASTPGFMNTEAFF
V: TRBV4-1; size: once; J: TRBJ1-2; D: NA; DNA: TGCGCCAGCAGCCAACCGCCGCGGGGGGACGGCTATGGCTACACCTTC; CDR3: CASSQPPRGDGYGYTF
V: TRBV7-9; size: once; J: TRBJ2-2; D: NA; DNA: TGTGCCAGCAGCTTAGCCGCCGCGGGTACGAACACCGGGGAGCTGTTTTTT; CDR3: CASSLAAAGTNTGELFF
V: TRBV7-3; size: NA; J: TRBJ2-1; D: TRBD2; DNA: TGTGCCAGCAGCTTAAGGGCTCTAGCGGGAGTCGGCTCCTACAATGAGCAGTTCTTC; CDR3: CASSLRALAGVGSYNEQFF
V: TRBV6-5; size: NA; J: TRBJ1-5; D: NA; DNA: TGTGCCAGCAGTTACTCGCCCAGAAATCAGCCCCAGCATTTT; CDR3: CASSYSPRNQPQHF
V: TRBV15; size: many; J: TRBJ1-4; D: NA; DNA: TGTGCCACGTCGGGAGGGGGGCAGAGTGAAAAACTGTTTTTT; CDR3: CATSGGGQSEKLFF
V: TRBV2; size: few; J: TRBJ2-3; D: TRBD1; DNA: TGTGCCAGCAGTGCCCCTGTGACAGGGAGAACCACAGATACGCAGTATTTT; CDR3: CASSAPVTGRTTDTQYF
V: TRBV9; size: NA; J: TRBJ2-5; D: TRBD2; DNA: TGTGCCAGCAGCGTGCCTAGCGGGGGGGCCGAAAGGGAGACCCAGTACTTC; CDR3: CASSVPSGGAERETQYF
V: TRBV7-8; size: NA; J: TRBJ2-3; D: NA; DNA: TGTGCCAGCAGCTTAGCGGGCCGTGGACATGGGATCACAGATACGCAGTATTTT; CDR3: CASSLAGRGHGITDTQYF
V: TRBV6-2/TRBV6-3; size: NA; J: TRBJ1-2; D: NA; DNA: TGTGCCAGCAGTCCCTCCGGGACGTCTATCACCTCGGGCTATGGCTACACCTTC; CDR3: CASSPSGTSITSGYGYTF
V: TRBV10-3; size: NA; J: TRBJ2-7; D: NA; DNA: TGTGCCATCAGGGTGGAGGGAGTCGAAGAGCAGTACTTC; CDR3: CAIRVEGVEEQYF
V: TRBV7-9; size: NA; J: TRBJ2-1; D: TRBD2; DNA: TGTGCCAGCAGAGGGAGGGATTCGAATGAGCAGTTCTTC; CDR3: CASRGRDSNEQFF
V: TRBV15; size: NA; J: TRBJ1-1; D: NA; DNA: TGTGCCACCAGCAGAAGGAACACTGAAGCTTTCTTT; CDR3: CATSRRNTEAFF
V: TRBV29-1; size: few; J: TRBJ1-1; D: TRBD1; DNA: TGCAGCGTTCCCAGGGGGAAGGATTTTCCTGAAGCTTTCTTT; CDR3: CSVPRGKDFPEAFF
V: TRBV27; size: few; J: TRBJ2-1; D: TRBD2; DNA: TGTGCCAGCGTCTCCGGGACTAGCGGGAGGCACAGTGAGCAGTTCTTC; CDR3: CASVSGTSGRHSEQFF
V: TRBV7-9; size: NA; J: TRBJ1-1; D: NA; DNA: TGTGCCAGCGGACACGGCCCGAAGGCTTTCTTT; CDR3: CASGHGPKAFF
V: TRBV4-3; size: NA; J: TRBJ1-1; D: TRBD1; DNA: TGCGCCAGCAGCCAAGACACAGGGGTTGGCACTGAAGCTTTCTTT; CDR3: CASSQDTGVGTEAFF
V: TRBV20-1; size: once; J: TRBJ2-7; D: NA; DNA: TGCAGTGCTAGAACGGCAGCCTACGAGCAGTACTTC; CDR3: CSARTAAYEQYF
V: TRBV4-1; size: NA; J: TRBJ1-4; D: NA; DNA: TGCGCCAGCAGCCAAGATTGGGTACCCGAAAAACTGTTTTTT; CDR3: CASSQDWVPEKLFF
V: TRBV12-3/TRBV12-4; size: NA; J: TRBJ2-2; D: NA; DNA: TGTGCCAGCAGTGGCGCGAGTCTTGGGTTCACCGGGGAGCTGTTTTTT; CDR3: CASSGASLGFTGELFF
V: TRBV7-9; size: few; J: TRBJ2-2; D: NA; DNA: TGTGCCAGCAGCTTAGTTACCCCGAACACCGGGGAGCTGTTTTTT; CDR3: CASSLVTPNTGELFF
V: TRBV15; size: NA; J: TRBJ1-5; D: NA; DNA: TGTGCCACCAGCAGAGATCGGGCCCAGGAGCCCCAGCATTTT; CDR3: CATSRDRAQEPQHF
V: TRBV3-1; size: NA; J: TRBJ2-1; D: NA; DNA: TGTGCCAGCAGCCAAGTTCTGGGTGAGCAGTTCTTC; CDR3: CASSQVLGEQFF
V: TRBV7-9; size: few; J: TRBJ2-7; D: NA; DNA: TGTGCCAGCAGCCCGCAGTCCCACGAGCAGTACTTC; CDR3: CASSPQSHEQYF
V: TRBV9; size: NA; J: TRBJ2-7; D: TRBD2; DNA: TGTGCCAGCAGCAGGACTAGTGCCTACGAGCAGTACTTC; CDR3: CASSRTSAYEQYF
V: TRBV11-3; size: NA; J: TRBJ2-1; D: TRBD2; DNA: TGTGCCAGCAGCTTAAGGCTACTAGCGGCTTCCTACAATGAGCAGTTCTTC; CDR3: CASSLRLLAASYNEQFF
V: TRBV27; size: few; J: TRBJ2-4; D: NA; DNA: TGTGCCAGCAGTTTTCTGGGAGATCTAGCCAAAAACATTCAGTACTTC; CDR3: CASSFLGDLAKNIQYF
V: TRBV10-3; size: NA; J: TRBJ1-3; D: NA; DNA: TGTGCCATCAGTGAGTTGATCGAATCTGGAAACACCATATATTTT; CDR3: CAISELIESGNTIYF
V: TRBV5-4; size: few; J: TRBJ1-1; D: NA; DNA: TGTGCCAGCAGCTTGGCCGGGGTGTTGCGGGGGCGTGCGAACACTGAAGCTTTCTTT; CDR3: CASSLAGVLRGRANTEAFF
V: TRBV6-5; size: NA; J: TRBJ2-7; D: TRBD1; DNA: TGTGCCAGCCAGGGGGCTTGGGCGTACGAGCAGTACTTC; CDR3: CASQGAWAYEQYF
V: TRBV4-2; size: few; J: TRBJ1-1; D: NA; DNA: TGTGCCAGCAGCCCCTCGGCAGGGTTGACTGAAGCTTTCTTT; CDR3: CASSPSAGLTEAFF
V: TRBV7-2; size: once; J: TRBJ1-6; D: NA; DNA: TGTGCCAGCAGCTTGGAACCTTCACCCCTCCACTTT; CDR3: CASSLEPSPLHF
V: TRBV4-1; size: NA; J: TRBJ1-4; D: NA; DNA: TGCGCCAGCAGCCGGACCCTCCGTGGGGAAAAACTGTTTTTT; CDR3: CASSRTLRGEKLFF
V: TRBV6-2/TRBV6-3; size: NA; J: TRBJ1-5; D: NA; DNA: TGTGCCAGCAGTTACTCGTCCGGCAATCAGCCCCAGCATTTT; CDR3: CASSYSSGNQPQHF
V: TRBV6-2/TRBV6-3; size: NA; J: TRBJ2-7; D: NA; DNA: TGTGCCAGCAGTTACTCGGGGCTGTACGAGCAGTACTTC; CDR3: CASSYSGLYEQYF
V: TRBV12-3/TRBV12-4; size: few; J: TRBJ1-1; D: TRBD1; DNA: TGTGCCAGCAGTCCCCACCCCGGGACAGGGTATTTGAAAACTGAAGCTTTCTTT; CDR3: CASSPHPGTGYLKTEAFF
V: TRBV29-1; size: few; J: TRBJ2-7; D: NA; DNA: TGCAGCGTTGCTAGCGAGACCTACGAGCAGTACTTC; CDR3: CSVASETYEQYF
V: TRBV7-8; size: NA; J: TRBJ2-1; D: TRBD2; DNA: TGTGCCAGCAGCTTACCTAGCGGGGCATACAATGAGCAGTTCTTC; CDR3: CASSLPSGAYNEQFF
V: TRBV20-1; size: NA; J: TRBJ2-2; D: TRBD2; DNA: TGCAGTGCTAGAGATAAGAGACTAGCGGGTACCGGGGAGCTGTTTTTT; CDR3: CSARDKRLAGTGELFF
V: TRBV5-1; size: few; J: TRBJ2-7; D: NA; DNA: TGCGCCAGCAGCTTGGAACCCACAGGGATCCGATCGAGCGAGCAGTACTTC; CDR3: CASSLEPTGIRSSEQYF
V: TRBV12-3/TRBV12-4; size: NA; J: TRBJ2-7; D: TRBD1; DNA: TGTGCCAGCAGTTCCGGGACAGGCTGGGGGTACGAGCAGTACTTC; CDR3: CASSSGTGWGYEQYF
V: TRBV7-3; size: few; J: TRBJ2-2; D: NA; DNA: TGTGCCAGCAGCTCTGACTTGGGGCAGGGAAGGGCCGGGGAGCTGTTTTTT; CDR3: CASSSDLGQGRAGELFF
V: TRBV6-4; size: NA; J: TRBJ2-3; D: TRBD2; DNA: TGTGCCAGCAGTGCGACTAGCGGGGGAGCAGATACGCAGTATTTT; CDR3: CASSATSGGADTQYF
V: TRBV7-9; size: few; J: TRBJ2-3; D: TRBD2; DNA: TGTGCCAGCAGCTTAGTAGCGGGGGGGCGTACAGATACGCAGTATTTT; CDR3: CASSLVAGGRTDTQYF
V: TRBV4-2; size: few; J: TRBJ2-7; D: NA; DNA: TGTGCCAGCAGCCAAGAGCAATCGACACCCGGCTACGAGCAGTACTTC; CDR3: CASSQEQSTPGYEQYF